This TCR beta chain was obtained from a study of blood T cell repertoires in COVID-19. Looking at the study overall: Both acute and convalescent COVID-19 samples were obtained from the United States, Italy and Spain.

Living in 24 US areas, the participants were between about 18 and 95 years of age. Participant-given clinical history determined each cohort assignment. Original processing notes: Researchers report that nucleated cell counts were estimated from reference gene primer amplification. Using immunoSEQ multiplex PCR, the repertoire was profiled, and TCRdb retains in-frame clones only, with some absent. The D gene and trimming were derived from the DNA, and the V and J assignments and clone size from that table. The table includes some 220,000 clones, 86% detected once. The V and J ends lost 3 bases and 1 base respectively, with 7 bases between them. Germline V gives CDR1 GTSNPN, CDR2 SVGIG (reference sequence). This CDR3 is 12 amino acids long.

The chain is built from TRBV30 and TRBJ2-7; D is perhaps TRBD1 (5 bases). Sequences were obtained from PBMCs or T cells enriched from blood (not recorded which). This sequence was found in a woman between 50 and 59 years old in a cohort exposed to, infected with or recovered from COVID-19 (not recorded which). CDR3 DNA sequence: TGTGCCTGGAGGACAGCTTCCTACGAGCAGTACTTC. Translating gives CAWRTASYEQYF.